The source of this T cell receptor (beta chain) is a study of T cell changes during pregnancy in multiple sclerosis. J was trimmed by 5 bases and V by 5 bases; bases with no gene match: 12. The CDR3 length is 16 residues. CDR1 MDHEN and CDR2 SYDVKM come from the germline V gene. This table comes from immunoSEQ multiplex PCR, and its TCRdb copy is limited to in-frame clones, with some not included. This sample carries tens of thousands of clones, just over 90% of them seen once, and the ten largest clones take 4.5% to 6.5%. The receptor's source is a female donor with multiple sclerosis, enrolled in a pregnancy study. This specimen was CD8+ T cells from peripheral blood mononuclear cells, taken before pregnancy. This sequence joins TRBV28 and TRBJ2-1; 7 nucleotides agree with TRBD2. CDR3 nucleotide sequence: TGTGCCAGCAGTGCGGGACTCCGGACTAGGGACAATGAGCAGTTCTTC. It translates to CASSAGLRTRDNEQFF. Full variable domain (outside the CDR3, taken from reference TRBV28 and TRBJ2-1): DVKVTQSSRYLVKRTGEKVFLECVQDMDHENMFWYRQDPGLGLRLIYFSYDVKMKEKGDIPEGYSVSREKKERFSLILESASTNQTSMYLCASSAGLRTRDNEQFFGPGTRLTVL.